These T cell receptor beta chains were read from a single sample in a study of T cell changes during pregnancy in multiple sclerosis. Some clones are missing from TCRdb's copy, which holds only in-frame ones; the method was immunoSEQ multiplex PCR. The sample includes about 60,000 clones, roughly nine tenths seen only once; the top ten take roughly 0.76%. The specimen was CD4+ T cells from peripheral blood mononuclear cells, collected in the first trimester of pregnancy. The receptor set was obtained from a female donor with multiple sclerosis, enrolled in a pregnancy study. Both conserved end residues are part of each CDR3. The D gene is left open where the match is weak. Expanded clones get a size class; other rows say once, few or many, or leave the size out.

j_call clone_size d_call v_call cdr3_aa cdr3_nt
TRBJ2-3 . TRBD2 TRBV10-3 CAITPGGRTDTQYF TGTGCTATCACTCCTGGCGGGAGAACAGATACGCAGTATTTT
TRBJ2-1 once TRBD2 TRBV7-2 CASSSWGGGEQFF TGTGCCAGCAGCTCTTGGGGCGGGGGGGAGCAGTTCTTC
TRBJ2-7 . . TRBV5-8 CASTPAAGPRSFEQYF TGTGCCAGCACCCCCGCTGCGGGACCCCGTTCCTTCGAGCAGTACTTC
TRBJ1-5 . TRBD1 TRBV6-5 CASSSVGQGGNQPQHF TGTGCCAGCAGTTCCGTAGGACAGGGGGGCAATCAGCCCCAGCATTTT
TRBJ1-2 . . TRBV27 CASSSAGDYGYTF TGTGCCAGCAGTTCGGCAGGGGACTATGGCTACACCTTC
TRBJ2-3 . . TRBV19 CASSIASLRDTQYF TGTGCCAGTAGTATCGCCAGCCTCAGGGATACGCAGTATTTT
TRBJ1-3 . TRBD1 TRBV6-5 CASRGGVGNTIYF TGTGCCAGCCGAGGGGGCGTTGGAAACACCATATATTTT
TRBJ2-3 . . TRBV2 CASSARQSPTGTQYF TGTGCCAGCAGCGCACGACAGTCACCCACAGGTACGCAGTATTTT
TRBJ2-7 . . TRBV5-5 CASSLAREQYF TGTGCCAGCAGCTTGGCCCGGGAGCAGTACTTC
TRBJ1-2 few . TRBV7-9 CASSFGRGFNGYTF TGTGCCAGCAGCTTCGGGAGGGGCTTTAACGGCTACACCTTC
TRBJ2-2 . TRBD2 TRBV6-5 CASSFLAASGELFF TGTGCCAGCAGTTTCCTAGCGGCCAGCGGGGAGCTGTTTTTT
TRBJ1-1 . TRBD1 TRBV11-2 CASSSPRLTGDNTEAFF TGTGCCAGCAGCTCCCCCCGCCTGACAGGGGACAACACTGAAGCTTTCTTT
TRBJ2-6 . . TRBV5-8 CASSLASWATGANVLTF TGTGCCAGCAGCTTGGCCAGTTGGGCAACAGGGGCCAACGTCCTGACTTTC
TRBJ2-7 . TRBD1 TRBV7-2 CASSLAGTGYYEQYF TGTGCCAGCAGCTTAGCAGGGACAGGGTACTACGAGCAGTACTTC
TRBJ2-7 . TRBD1 TRBV7-9 CASSPDRGGAYEQYF TGTGCCAGCAGTCCTGACAGGGGAGGCGCCTACGAGCAGTACTTC
TRBJ2-7 . . TRBV19 CASSIQGQLTNYEQYF TGTGCCAGTAGTATCCAGGGACAACTTACCAACTACGAGCAGTACTTC
TRBJ1-5 . TRBD1 TRBV5-4 CASSLAGGPNQPQHF TGTGCCAGCAGCTTAGCAGGGGGCCCCAATCAGCCCCAGCATTTT
TRBJ2-5 . . TRBV5-3 CARSFVRGPVQETQYF TGTGCCAGAAGCTTCGTGCGGGGGCCCGTTCAAGAGACCCAGTACTTC
TRBJ2-3 few . TRBV6-5 CASSLLGLSSTDTQYF TGTGCCAGCAGTTTGCTCGGACTGTCTAGCACAGATACGCAGTATTTT
TRBJ2-2 . . TRBV5-1 CASSSGINTGELFF TGCGCCAGCAGCTCAGGTATCAACACCGGGGAGCTGTTTTTT
TRBJ2-3 . TRBD2 TRBV7-9 CASSLGTSGRTDTQYF TGTGCCAGCAGCTTGGGGACTAGCGGCCGCACAGATACGCAGTATTTT
TRBJ1-6 many TRBD1 TRBV19 CASSVRQGLNSPLHF TGTGCCAGTAGTGTTCGACAGGGGTTGAATTCACCCCTCCACTTT
TRBJ1-6 . . TRBV9 CASSVGPNLAESPLHF TGTGCCAGCAGCGTAGGTCCCAATCTCGCAGAATCACCCCTCCACTTT
TRBJ1-2 . TRBD1 TRBV27 CASSKDRGRAYGYTF TGTGCCAGCAGTAAAGACAGGGGGCGGGCCTATGGCTACACCTTC
TRBJ1-2 . . TRBV19 CASSADGGPGGYTF TGTGCCAGTAGCGCCGATGGGGGCCCCGGTGGCTACACCTTC
TRBJ1-4 medium-sized TRBD1 TRBV28 CASKSGQGGEKLFF TGTGCCAGCAAATCCGGCCAGGGGGGTGAAAAACTGTTTTTT
TRBJ1-1 . . TRBV2 CASRRWTENTEAFF TGTGCCAGCAGGCGTTGGACAGAGAACACTGAAGCTTTCTTT
TRBJ2-3 . . TRBV19 CASSGGLPLTDTQYF TGTGCCAGTAGTGGGGGACTTCCACTCACAGATACGCAGTATTTT
TRBJ1-2 few TRBD1 TRBV5-6 CASSLGTVYGYTF TGTGCCAGCAGCCTTGGGACAGTCTATGGCTACACCTTC
TRBJ2-5 . . TRBV20-1 CSAGVETQYF TGCAGTGCAGGAGTGGAGACCCAGTACTTC
TRBJ1-1 . . TRBV5-6 CASSAERTARLDVGTEAFF TGTGCCAGCAGCGCCGAACGGACAGCTCGTCTGGACGTTGGAACTGAAGCTTTCTTT
TRBJ2-6 . . TRBV9 CASSPTGGTAGANVLTF TGTGCCAGCAGCCCAACGGGGGGGACAGCTGGGGCCAACGTCCTGACTTTC
TRBJ1-3 . TRBD1 TRBV19 CASSRRTGVTGNTIYF TGTGCCAGTAGCAGAAGGACAGGGGTGACTGGAAACACCATATATTTT
TRBJ1-4 . . TRBV6-5 CASIGGGPGEKLFF TGTGCCAGCATAGGAGGCGGGCCTGGTGAAAAACTGTTTTTT
TRBJ2-5 . . TRBV7-2 CASSLFREETQYF TGTGCCAGCAGCTTGTTCAGGGAAGAGACCCAGTACTTC
TRBJ2-7 . . TRBV19 CASSIARSYEQYF TGTGCCAGTAGTATAGCCAGGTCTTACGAGCAGTACTTC
TRBJ2-5 . TRBD2 TRBV19 CASRDLAGGRETQYF TGTGCCAGTAGAGACCTAGCGGGGGGACGAGAGACCCAGTACTTC
TRBJ2-3 . . TRBV29-1 CSVARQATDTQYF TGCAGCGTTGCCCGACAGGCCACAGATACGCAGTATTTT
TRBJ1-3 . . TRBV15 CATSRDLSSGNTIYF TGTGCCACCAGCAGAGATCTGAGCTCTGGAAACACCATATATTTT
TRBJ2-7 . TRBD2 TRBV19 CASSGGGEYEQYF TGTGCCAGTAGTGGCGGGGGGGAATACGAGCAGTACTTC
TRBJ1-4 . . TRBV7-3 CASSLDRGEKLFF TGTGCCAGCAGCTTAGATCGAGGGGAAAAACTGTTTTTT
TRBJ2-2 . TRBD1 TRBV29-1 CSAGQGSTGELFF TGCAGCGCCGGACAGGGGAGCACCGGGGAGCTGTTTTTT
TRBJ1-2 . . TRBV6-5 CASSYQQGLYGYTF TGTGCCAGCAGTTACCAACAGGGCCTCTATGGCTACACCTTC
TRBJ1-1 . . TRBV19 CASSIDRHRNTEAFF TGTGCCAGTAGTATTGACAGACACAGAAACACTGAAGCTTTCTTT
TRBJ2-5 . . TRBV7-2 CASSLTRSAASPFRETQYF TGTGCCAGCAGCTTGACCCGGTCTGCGGCTAGTCCGTTCCGTGAGACCCAGTACTTC
TRBJ1-2 . . TRBV9 CASSVDSSNYGYTF TGTGCCAGCAGCGTAGACAGCTCTAACTATGGCTACACCTTC
TRBJ1-1 few . TRBV6-6 CASSIGPRGNTEAFF TGTGCCAGCAGTATCGGGCCTAGGGGGAACACTGAAGCTTTCTTT
TRBJ1-1 . TRBD1 TRBV27 CASSASGFGTGINTEAFF TGTGCCAGCAGTGCCTCTGGTTTCGGGACAGGGATAAACACTGAAGCTTTCTTT
TRBJ1-2 once . TRBV4-1 CASSQVGLTYGYTF TGCGCCAGCAGCCAAGTCGGACTCACCTATGGCTACACCTTC
TRBJ1-6 . . TRBV9 CASSVKTGTNSPLHF TGTGCCAGCAGCGTCAAGACAGGAACTAATTCACCCCTCCACTTT
TRBJ1-1 few . TRBV5-1 CASRVTTGNLNTEAFF TGCGCCAGCAGAGTTACGACGGGAAACCTGAACACTGAAGCTTTCTTT
TRBJ1-2 . TRBD1 TRBV4-3 CASSQVGQAAGGYTF TGCGCCAGCAGCCAAGTGGGACAGGCGGCGGGGGGCTACACCTTC
TRBJ1-2 . . TRBV19 CASSTTAGYYVSYTF TGTGCCAGTAGTACCACCGCGGGGTACTATGTGAGCTACACCTTC
TRBJ1-2 . . TRBV9 CASSVGALAGYTF TGTGCCAGCAGCGTAGGGGCGTTGGCGGGCTACACCTTC
TRBJ1-4 . . TRBV30 CAWSVNQGWRGATNEKLFF TGTGCCTGGAGTGTAAACCAGGGATGGAGGGGTGCAACTAATGAAAAACTGTTTTTT
TRBJ2-2 once TRBD1 TRBV30 CAWSKGRGRTGELFF TGTGCCTGGAGTAAGGGCAGGGGGCGAACCGGGGAGCTGTTTTTT
TRBJ1-3 once TRBD1 TRBV11-2 CASSYAEGQGGNTIYF TGTGCCAGCAGCTACGCAGAGGGACAGGGGGGAAACACCATATATTTT